These 28 T cell receptor beta chains came from one sample sequenced in a study of cytomegalovirus exposure and HLA in healthy donors. It was with 60 Vbeta and 13 Jbeta primers that the PCR ran. Sequencing was performed with immunoSEQ multiplex PCR; in TCRdb, only in-frame clones are kept and a portion is missing. The table lists 200,000 to 250,000 clones, 70% to 85% of them singletons. Sequencing was carried out using PBMCs. The receptor set was obtained from a middle-aged woman in good health and CMV-seronegative.

The sample holds a few counts of this clone. The J gene is TRBJ1-2, the V gene TRBV30; D is undetermined. Germline-derived CDR1 and CDR2 are GTSNPN and SVGIG (reference sequence). The V and J ends lost 3 bases and 4 bases respectively, with 15 bases between them. The CDR3 has 14 residues. The CDR3 sequence is CAWSILRGSYGYTF. In DNA form, the CDR3 reads TGTGCCTGGAGCATCTTAAGAGGGAGCTATGGCTACACCTTC.

The V and J genes are TRBV4-3 and TRBJ2-1; 10 positions match TRBD2. The V gene's germline CDR1 is LGHNA and CDR2 YSLEER. The CDR3 spans 17 residues. The trim removed 4 bases at V and 0 bases at J, leaving 6 bases unmatched. In nucleotides, the CDR3 is TGCGCCAGCAGCCCATTCAGCGGGGGGGCCTCCTACAATGAGCAGTTCTTC. This translates into CASSPFSGGASYNEQFF.

The chain joins TRBV9 to TRBJ1-6; tentative D call: TRBD1 (5 bases). The germline CDR1 and CDR2 sequences are SGDLS and YYNGEE. This CDR3 has 14 residues. Trimming removed 0 bases from V and 10 bases from J, with 11 bases in between. The CDR3 region has the DNA TGTGCCAGCAGCGTAGCTCAGGGAATATCACCCCTCCACTTT. This gives the protein CASSVAQGISPLHF.

To note about this clone: The junction departs from germline at one end; a sequencing error may be responsible. The V call is TRBV30, the J call TRBJ1-1; perhaps TRBD1 as D (6 bases). CDR3 length: 12 residues. Germline CDR1 and CDR2: GTSNPN and SVGIG (reference sequence). This CDR3 reads CAWRGTPSFLSF. The CDR3 DNA reads as TGTGCCTGGAGAGGGACACCGAGCTTTCTTTCATTT.

The V and J genes are TRBV6-5 and TRBJ2-5; TRBD2 aligns across 8 bases. The CDR3 runs to 15 residues. In germline, CDR1 is MNHEY, CDR2 SVGAGI. The trim removed 4 bases at V and 5 bases at J, leaving 9 bases unmatched. The CDR3 sequence is CASSLIRGGLETQYF. The CDR3 coding sequence is TGTGCCAGCAGTTTAATCCGGGGGGGCCTGGAGACCCAGTACTTC.

The CDR3 loop is CASSLSPGTAYGYTF. DNA of the CDR3: TGCGCCAGCAGCTTGAGTCCCGGGACAGCCTATGGCTACACCTTC. The J gene is TRBJ1-2, the V gene TRBV5-1; 7 bases agree with TRBD1. Germline lookup yields CDR1 SGHRS and CDR2 YFSETQ. V shed 1 base, J shed 4 bases, and the junction held 7 bases outside the gene matches. This CDR3 has 15 residues.

The chain uses TRBV19 and TRBJ2-5; D gene unclear. Trimming left V 11 bases short and J 1 base short, with 14 bases between. This CDR3 has 13 amino acids. The germline gives CDR1 LNHDA, CDR2 SQIVND (reference sequence). The chain's CDR3 is CASALNSQETQYF. DNA of the CDR3: TGTGCCTCGGCCCTGAACAGCCAAGAGACCCAGTACTTC.

The V and J genes are TRBV6-1 and TRBJ2-7, with D uncertain. The CDR3 sequence is 15 residues long. Germline CDR1 and CDR2: MNHNS and SASEGT. V was pared by 0 bases and J by 0 bases, with 9 bases between. DNA for the CDR3: TGTGCCAGCAGTGAAGCGCTAAGGAGCTCCTACGAGCAGTACTTC. Translated, it gives CASSEALRSSYEQYF.

This chain connects TRBV29-1 to TRBJ2-1; 9 nucleotides line up with TRBD2. CDR1 and CDR2 from the germline V gene are SQVTM and ANQGSEA. The CDR3 contains 14 residues. V lost 6 bases to trimming and J lost 4 bases; unmatched junction nucleotides: 7. CDR3 sequence: CSVRNSGGYNEQFF. CDR3 DNA sequence: TGCAGCGTCAGAAACAGCGGGGGGTACAATGAGCAGTTCTTC.

The J gene is TRBJ2-7, the V gene TRBV7-8; possibly TRBD1 for D (8 bases). Germline V gene lookup returns CDR1 SGHVS and CDR2 FQNEAQ. CDR3 size: 16 residues. Trimming took off 7 bases at V and 0 bases at J, with 19 bases between the two ends. The CDR3 nucleotides are TGTGCCAGCACCCCACAGGGGGGAGGGTACTCCTACGAGCAGTACTTC. It encodes CASTPQGGGYSYEQYF. Supplemented by reference TRBV7-8 and TRBJ2-7, the full variable domain reads GAGVSQSPRYKVAKRGQDVALRCDPISGHVSLFWYQQALGQGPEFLTYFQNEAQLDKSGLPSDRFFAERPEGSVSTLKIQRTQQEDSAVYLCASTPQGGGYSYEQYFGPGTRLTVT.

This clone was recorded only once. The rearrangement links TRBV4-1 to TRBJ1-6, with 7 bases matching TRBD1. The J segment lost 9 bases and the V segment lost 4 bases, leaving 3 bases of the junction unmatched. The CDR3 extends over 13 amino acids. Germline V gene lookup returns CDR1 MGHRA and CDR2 YSYEKL. The CDR3 bases are TGCGCCAGCAGCCGGTCAGGGGGTTCACCCCTCCACTTT. It specifies CASSRSGGSPLHF.

The chain has TRBV2 and TRBJ1-4, with D hard to call. Between the trimmed V and J ends, which lost 1 base and 11 bases, there was a span of 11 bases. The CDR3 loop spans 13 amino acids. The V gene's germline CDR1 is SNHLY and CDR2 FYNNEI. CDR3 loop: CASSEEAVEKLFF. The CDR3 nucleotides read TGTGCCAGCAGTGAAGAAGCGGTCGAGAAACTGTTTTTT. The full variable domain, with the rest looked up from reference TRBV2 and TRBJ1-4, is EPEVTQTPSHQVTQMGQEVILRCVPISNHLYFYWYRQILGQKVEFLVSFYNNEISEKSEIFDDQFSVERPDGSNFTLKIRSTKLEDSAMYFCASSEEAVEKLFFGSGTQLSVL.

The chain has TRBV6-5 and TRBJ1-3; 7 nucleotides agree with TRBD1. Germline CDR1 is MNHEY and CDR2 is SVGAGI. The CDR3 runs to 15 residues. V shed 5 bases, J shed 2 bases, and the junction held 6 bases outside the gene matches. Here the CDR3 DNA reads TGTGCCAGCAGTCCAGGACAGGCCCCTGGAAACACCATATATTTT. Protein product: CASSPGQAPGNTIYF.

This chain links TRBV27 with TRBJ2-3; possibly TRBD2 for D (5 bases). CDR1 is MNHEY, CDR2 SMNVEV, per germline (reference sequence). This CDR3 spans 14 amino acids. Deletions cut 5 bases from V and 9 bases from J, with 18 bases between. CDR3 sequence: CASSLHTLDLTQYF. The CDR3 DNA sequence: TGTGCCAGCAGTCTACATACACTAGACCTAACGCAGTATTTT.

The chain recombines TRBV9 with TRBJ1-3; TRBD1 is a possible D gene (5 bases). This CDR3 is 15 amino acids long. Trimming removed 0 bases at V and 2 bases at J, with 9 bases between. The germline CDR1 and CDR2 sequences are SGDLS and YYNGEE. The CDR3 coding sequence is TGTGCCAGCAGCGTAGGGGTAGGGGCTGGAAACACCATATATTTT. Translating gives CASSVGVGAGNTIYF.

This sequence joins TRBV2 and TRBJ1-4, with D possibly TRBD1 on 5 matching bases. V lost 11 bases and J lost 7, with 17 bases in between. This CDR3 region has 13 residues. CDR1 is SNHLY and CDR2 is FYNNEI in the germline V gene. The CDR3 DNA follows: TGTGCCGGAGGGGAGGGGAGGTTTGAAAAACTGTTTTTT. Amino acids: CAGGEGRFEKLFF.

This clone was detected only once. V and J are TRBV9 and TRBJ1-4; D is unresolved. Germline CDR1 and CDR2: SGDLS and YYNGEE. The CDR3 has 15 residues. Between the trimmed V and J ends, which lost 3 bases and 8 bases, there was a span of 17 bases. CDR3 in amino acids: CASSAQDTPTEKLFF. CDR3 nucleotide sequence: TGTGCCAGCAGCGCTCAGGATACCCCTACAGAAAAACTGTTTTTT.

This clone showed up just once. The chain has TRBV9 and TRBJ1-4, with 7 positions matching TRBD1. This CDR3 is 15 amino acids long. Trimming cost V 0 bases and J 9 bases; bases outside gene matches: 8. Per germline, CDR1 SGDLS and CDR2 YYNGEE. The CDR3, as DNA: TGTGCCAGCAGCGTAGGCCAGGGGGGAGGCCAAAAACTGTTTTTT. This codes for CASSVGQGGGQKLFF. The full variable domain, rest sourced from reference TRBV9 and TRBJ1-4, is DSGVTQTPKHLITATGQRVTLRCSPRSGDLSVYWYQQSLDQGLQFLIQYYNGEERAKGNILERFSAQQFPDLHSELNLSSLELGDSALYFCASSVGQGGGQKLFFGSGTQLSVL.

The chain couples TRBV4-1 to TRBJ2-1, with TRBD2 matching over 8 bases. Germline V lookup: CDR1 MGHRA, CDR2 YSYEKL. The CDR3 runs 17 residues. Trimming at V came to 0 bases and at J to 6 bases, leaving 10 bases not matched to a gene. The CDR3 protein is CASSQEVRAGDINEQFF. The CDR3, as DNA: TGCGCCAGCAGCCAAGAGGTTCGAGCGGGGGATATCAATGAGCAGTTCTTC.

The rearrangement uses TRBV9 and TRBJ2-3, with TRBD1 matching 7 bases. This CDR3 has 15 residues. Germline CDR1 is SGDLS and CDR2 is YYNGEE. J lost 1 base, V lost 3 bases, and 5 bases had no gene match. The CDR3, as DNA: TGTGCCAGCAGCGAGACAGGGCGGGGCACAGATACGCAGTATTTT. It yields the protein CASSETGRGTDTQYF. The whole variable domain, remainder taken from reference TRBV9 and TRBJ2-3, is DSGVTQTPKHLITATGQRVTLRCSPRSGDLSVYWYQQSLDQGLQFLIQYYNGEERAKGNILERFSAQQFPDLHSELNLSSLELGDSALYFCASSETGRGTDTQYFGPGTRLTVL.

This clone appeared a single time. The rearrangement uses TRBV7-9 and TRBJ1-2; 7 nucleotides line up with TRBD1. Germline-derived CDR1 and CDR2 are SEHNR and FQNEAQ (reference sequence). The CDR3 runs to 15 residues. Unmatched junction bases numbered 7, after V lost 2 bases and J lost 4 bases. CDR3 nucleotides: TGTGCCAGCAGCTTAACAGGGGCCGCAGGCTATGGCTACACCTTC. Amino acid sequence: CASSLTGAAGYGYTF.

This chain connects TRBV5-6 to TRBJ1-5, with D perhaps TRBD1 (5 bases). V was trimmed by 0 bases and J by 7 bases, leaving 11 bases between them. Germline V gives CDR1 SGHDT, CDR2 YYEEEE. CDR3 length: 14 residues. This CDR3 reads CASSLASGRQPQHF. DNA of the CDR3: TGTGCCAGCAGCTTGGCGTCAGGGCGGCAGCCCCAGCATTTT.

This chain uses TRBV11-3 with TRBJ2-7; D perhaps matches TRBD1 (5 bases). The CDR3 totals 13 residues. The germline V and J ends were trimmed by 5 bases and 7 bases, with 15 bases remaining between them. Germline V lookup: CDR1 SGHNT, CDR2 YENEEA. Here the CDR3 reads CASSGRGIREQYF. The CDR3 DNA follows: TGTGCCAGCAGCGGTAGGGGTATAAGGGAGCAGTACTTC.

This rearrangement joins TRBV5-4 to TRBJ2-2; 15 bases align to TRBD2. The CDR3 contains 16 residues. V shed 4 bases and J 5 bases; nucleotides not matched to a gene: 3. CDR1 SGHNT and CDR2 YYREEE come from the germline V gene (reference sequence). CDR3 residues: CASSRGLAGGTGELFF. The CDR3 nucleotides are TGTGCCAGCAGCCGGGGACTAGCGGGGGGAACCGGGGAGCTGTTTTTT.

The chain couples TRBV5-1 to TRBJ2-3, with 7 bases identical to TRBD2. The junction had 5 bases not matched to a gene; V was cut back by 4 bases and J by 3 bases. This CDR3 is 14 amino acids long. CDR1 SGHRS and CDR2 YFSETQ come from the germline V gene. The DNA of the CDR3 is TGCGCCAGCAGCCCCAGCGGGGATACAGATACGCAGTATTTT. Amino acid sequence: CASSPSGDTDTQYF. Drawing the rest from reference TRBV5-1 and TRBJ2-3, the complete variable domain is KAGVTQTPRYLIKTRGQQVTLSCSPISGHRSVSWYQQTPGQGLQFLFEYFSETQRNKGNFPGRFSGRQFSNSRSEMNVSTLELGDSALYLCASSPSGDTDTQYFGPGTRLTVL.

This chain uses TRBV18 with TRBJ1-1; D not resolved. This CDR3 spans 15 amino acids. Trimming took off 4 bases at V and 4 bases at J, with 16 bases between the two ends. Germline CDR1 is KGHSH and CDR2 is LQKENI. CDR3 sequence (DNA): TGTGCCAGCTCACTCGGCGGAGGGAGGGTCACTGAAGCTTTCTTT. It yields the protein CASSLGGGRVTEAFF.

V usage is TRBV5-1 and J usage is TRBJ1-6; possible D gene TRBD1, 6 bases. V was shortened by 4 bases and J by 7 bases, with 15 bases between the two germline ends. Germline V gene sequence: CDR1 SGHRS, CDR2 YFSETQ. This CDR3 spans 15 amino acids. CDR3 amino acids: CASSPQTGLNSPLHF. The CDR3 nucleotides read TGCGCCAGCAGCCCACAGACAGGCCTAAATTCACCCCTCCACTTT. Full variable domain (missing parts from reference TRBV5-1 and TRBJ1-6): KAGVTQTPRYLIKTRGQQVTLSCSPISGHRSVSWYQQTPGQGLQFLFEYFSETQRNKGNFPGRFSGRQFSNSRSEMNVSTLELGDSALYLCASSPQTGLNSPLHFGNGTRLTVT.

The CDR3 DNA reads as TGCAGCGTTGAGTCGGTTGAGCAGTTCTTC. Translation gives CSVESVEQFF. V gene TRBV29-1 combines with J gene TRBJ2-1; no definite D call. Per germline, CDR1 SQVTM and CDR2 ANQGSEA. The ends were cut back, 3 bases at V and 9 bases at J, with 6 bases in the middle. This CDR3 is built from 10 residues.